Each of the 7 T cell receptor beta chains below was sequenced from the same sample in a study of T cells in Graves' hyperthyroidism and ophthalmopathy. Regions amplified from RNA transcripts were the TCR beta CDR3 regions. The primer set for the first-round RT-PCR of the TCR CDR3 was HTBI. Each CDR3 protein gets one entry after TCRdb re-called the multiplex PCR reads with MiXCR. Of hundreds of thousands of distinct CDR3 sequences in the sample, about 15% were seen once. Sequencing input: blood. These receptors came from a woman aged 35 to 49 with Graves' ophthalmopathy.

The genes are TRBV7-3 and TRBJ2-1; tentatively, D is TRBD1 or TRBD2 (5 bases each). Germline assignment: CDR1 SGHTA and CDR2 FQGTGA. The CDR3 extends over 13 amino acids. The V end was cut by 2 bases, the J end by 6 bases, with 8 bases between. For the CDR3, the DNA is TGTGCCAGCAGCTTAGAGGGGCTCAATGAGCAGTTCTTC. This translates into CASSLEGLNEQFF.

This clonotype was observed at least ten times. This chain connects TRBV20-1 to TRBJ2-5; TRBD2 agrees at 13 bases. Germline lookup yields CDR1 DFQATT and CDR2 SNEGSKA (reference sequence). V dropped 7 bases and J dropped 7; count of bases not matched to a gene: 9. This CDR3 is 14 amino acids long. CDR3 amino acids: CSVKGTSGAGTQYF. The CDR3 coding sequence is TGCAGTGTAAAAGGGACTAGCGGGGCTGGGACCCAGTACTTC.

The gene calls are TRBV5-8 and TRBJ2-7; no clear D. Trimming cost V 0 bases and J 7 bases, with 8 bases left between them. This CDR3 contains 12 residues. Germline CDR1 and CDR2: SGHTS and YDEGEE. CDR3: CASSLGVWEQYF. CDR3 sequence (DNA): TGTGCCAGCAGCTTGGGGGTGTGGGAGCAGTACTTC.

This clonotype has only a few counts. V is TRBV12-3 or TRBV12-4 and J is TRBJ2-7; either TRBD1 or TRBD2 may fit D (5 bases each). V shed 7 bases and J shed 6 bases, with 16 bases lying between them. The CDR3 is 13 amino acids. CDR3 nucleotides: TGTGCCAGCACCTGGGGTCGTGGGGGCGAGCAGTACTTC. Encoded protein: CASTWGRGGEQYF.

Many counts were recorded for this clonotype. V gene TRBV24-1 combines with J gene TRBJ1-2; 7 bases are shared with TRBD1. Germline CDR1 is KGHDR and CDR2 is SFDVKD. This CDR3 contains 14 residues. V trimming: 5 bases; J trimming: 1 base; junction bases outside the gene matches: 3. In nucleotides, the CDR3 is TGTGCCACCAGTGGTCAGGGGGTTAACTATGGCTACACCTTC. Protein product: CATSGQGVNYGYTF.

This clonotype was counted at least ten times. This CDR3 is CASSYSISGANVLTF. CDR3 DNA: TGTGCCAGCAGTTACTCGATCTCTGGGGCCAACGTCCTGACTTTC. The chain employs TRBV6-5 and TRBJ2-6; D gene unclear. The CDR3 is 15 amino acids. From germline, CDR1 is MNHEY and CDR2 SVGAGI. Between the trimmed V and J ends, which lost 0 bases and 0 bases, there was a span of 3 bases.

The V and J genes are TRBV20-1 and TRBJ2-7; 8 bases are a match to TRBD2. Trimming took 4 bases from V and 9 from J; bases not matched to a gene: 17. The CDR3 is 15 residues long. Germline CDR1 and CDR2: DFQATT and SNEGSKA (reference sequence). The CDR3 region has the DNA TGCAGTGCTATCCTCCTGAGCGGGAGCTTCTCGGGGCAGTACTTC. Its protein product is CSAILLSGSFSGQYF.